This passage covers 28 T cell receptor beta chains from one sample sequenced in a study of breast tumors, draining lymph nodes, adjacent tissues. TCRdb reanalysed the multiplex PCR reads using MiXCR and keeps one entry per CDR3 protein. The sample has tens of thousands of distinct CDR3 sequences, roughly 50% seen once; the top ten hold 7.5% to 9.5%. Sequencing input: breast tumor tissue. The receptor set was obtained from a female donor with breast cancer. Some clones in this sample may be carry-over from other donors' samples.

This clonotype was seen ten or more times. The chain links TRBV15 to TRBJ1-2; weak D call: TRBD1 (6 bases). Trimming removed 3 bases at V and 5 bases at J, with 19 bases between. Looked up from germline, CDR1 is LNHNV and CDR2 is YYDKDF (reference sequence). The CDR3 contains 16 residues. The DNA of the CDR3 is TGTGCCACCAGCAGGGACCGGCGGGGGGGGCAATATGGCTACACCTTC. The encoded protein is CATSRDRRGGQYGYTF.

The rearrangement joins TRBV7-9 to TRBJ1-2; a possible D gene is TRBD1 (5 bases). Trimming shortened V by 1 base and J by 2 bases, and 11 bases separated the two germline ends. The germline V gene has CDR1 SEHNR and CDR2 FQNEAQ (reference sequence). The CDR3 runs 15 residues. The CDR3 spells CASSLVGEDNYGYTF. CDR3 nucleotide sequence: TGTGCCAGCAGCTTAGTGGGGGAGGACAACTATGGCTACACCTTC.

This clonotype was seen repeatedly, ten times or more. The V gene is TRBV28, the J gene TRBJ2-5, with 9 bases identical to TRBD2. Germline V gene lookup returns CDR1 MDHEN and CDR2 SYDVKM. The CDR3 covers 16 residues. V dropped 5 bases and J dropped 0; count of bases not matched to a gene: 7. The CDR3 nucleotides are TGTGCCAGCAGTACGCTAGCGGGGAGGTACCAAGAGACCCAGTACTTC. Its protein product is CASSTLAGRYQETQYF.

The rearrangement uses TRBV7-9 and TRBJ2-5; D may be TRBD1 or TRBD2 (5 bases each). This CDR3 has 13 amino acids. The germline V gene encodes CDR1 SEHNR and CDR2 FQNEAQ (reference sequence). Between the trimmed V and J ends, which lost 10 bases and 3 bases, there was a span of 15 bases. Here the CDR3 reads CATSGRTKETQYF. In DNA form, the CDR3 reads TGTGCCACGTCGGGGCGAACAAAAGAGACCCAGTACTTC.

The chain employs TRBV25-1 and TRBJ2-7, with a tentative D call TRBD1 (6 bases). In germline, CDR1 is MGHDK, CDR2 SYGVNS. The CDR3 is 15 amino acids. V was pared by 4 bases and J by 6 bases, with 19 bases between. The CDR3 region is CASSVRGVDTCEQYF. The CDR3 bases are TGTGCCAGCAGTGTCAGGGGAGTCGACACCTGCGAGCAGTACTTC.

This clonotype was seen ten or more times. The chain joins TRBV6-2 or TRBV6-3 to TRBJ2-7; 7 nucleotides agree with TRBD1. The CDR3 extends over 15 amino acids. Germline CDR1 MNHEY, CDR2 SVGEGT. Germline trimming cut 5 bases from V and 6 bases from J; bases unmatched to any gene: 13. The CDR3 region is CASSLGQVPLSEQYF. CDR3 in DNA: TGTGCCAGCAGTCTCGGACAGGTCCCTCTCTCCGAGCAGTACTTC.

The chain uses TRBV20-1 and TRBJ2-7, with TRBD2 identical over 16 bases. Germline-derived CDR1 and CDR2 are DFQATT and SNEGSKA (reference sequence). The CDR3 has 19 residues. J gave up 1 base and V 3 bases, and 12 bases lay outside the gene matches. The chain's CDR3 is CSASFLGLAGGVESYEQYF. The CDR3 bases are TGCAGTGCTAGCTTTCTGGGACTAGCGGGAGGGGTGGAGTCCTACGAGCAGTACTTC.

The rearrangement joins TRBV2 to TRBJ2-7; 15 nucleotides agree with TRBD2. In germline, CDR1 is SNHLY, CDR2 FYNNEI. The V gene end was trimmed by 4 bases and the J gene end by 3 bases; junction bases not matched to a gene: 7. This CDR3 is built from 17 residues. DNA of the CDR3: TGTGCCAGCAGTGGGACTAGCGGGAGGGCAATTATCTACGAGCAGTACTTC. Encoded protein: CASSGTSGRAIIYEQYF.

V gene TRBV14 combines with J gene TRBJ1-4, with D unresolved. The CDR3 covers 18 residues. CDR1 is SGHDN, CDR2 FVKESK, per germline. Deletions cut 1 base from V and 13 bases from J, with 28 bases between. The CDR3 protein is CASSQVEDRFATNGRLFF. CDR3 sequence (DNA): TGTGCCAGCAGCCAAGTTGAGGACCGATTTGCAACTAATGGAAGACTGTTTTTT.

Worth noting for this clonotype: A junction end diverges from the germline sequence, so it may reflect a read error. The DNA of the CDR3 is TGTGCCGGTAGTATTCGGCCAGCGGGAGGGCCGGACGCCGGGGAGCTGTTTTTT. Translation: CAGSIRPAGGPDAGELFF. This sequence joins TRBV19 and TRBJ2-2, with 10 bases fitting TRBD2. The CDR3 consists of 18 residues. Germline assignment: CDR1 LNHDA and CDR2 SQIVND (reference sequence).

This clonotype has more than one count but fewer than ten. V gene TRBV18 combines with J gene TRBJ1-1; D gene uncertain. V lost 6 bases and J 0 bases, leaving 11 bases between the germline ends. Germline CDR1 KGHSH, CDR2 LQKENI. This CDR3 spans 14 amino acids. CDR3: CASSQATLNTEAFF. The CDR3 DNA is TGTGCCAGCTCGCAGGCCACTTTGAACACTGAAGCTTTCTTT. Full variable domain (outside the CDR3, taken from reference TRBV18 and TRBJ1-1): NAGVMQNPRHLVRRRGQEARLRCSPMKGHSHVYWYRQLPEEGLKFMVYLQKENIIDESGMPKERFSAEFPKEGPSILRIQQVVRGDSAAYFCASSQATLNTEAFFGQGTRLTVV.

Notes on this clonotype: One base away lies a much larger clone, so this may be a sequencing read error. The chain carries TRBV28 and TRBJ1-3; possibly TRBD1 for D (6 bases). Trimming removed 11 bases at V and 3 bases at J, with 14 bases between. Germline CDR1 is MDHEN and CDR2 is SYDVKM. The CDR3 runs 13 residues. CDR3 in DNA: TGTGCCGGTCCGGGGGCGGATGGAAACACCATATATTTT. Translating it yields CAGPGADGNTIYF.

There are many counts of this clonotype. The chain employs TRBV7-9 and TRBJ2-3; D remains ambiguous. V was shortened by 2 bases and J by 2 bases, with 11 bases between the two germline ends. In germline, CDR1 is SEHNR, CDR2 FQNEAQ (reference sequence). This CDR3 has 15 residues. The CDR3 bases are TGTGCCAGCAGCTTACTGGCGGAGACCACAGATACGCAGTATTTT. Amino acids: CASSLLAETTDTQYF.

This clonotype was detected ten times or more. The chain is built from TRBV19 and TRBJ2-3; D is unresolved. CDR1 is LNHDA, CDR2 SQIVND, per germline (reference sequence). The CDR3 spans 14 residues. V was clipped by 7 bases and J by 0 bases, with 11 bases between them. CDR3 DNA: TGTGCCAGTAAGAACGGGCCTAGCACAGATACGCAGTATTTT. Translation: CASKNGPSTDTQYF.

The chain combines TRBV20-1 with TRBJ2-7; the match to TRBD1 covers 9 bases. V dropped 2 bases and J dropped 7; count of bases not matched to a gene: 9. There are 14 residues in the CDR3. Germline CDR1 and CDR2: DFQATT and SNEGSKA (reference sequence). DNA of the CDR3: TGCAGTGCTAGAAACTACGGACAGGGGCAAGAGCAGTACTTC. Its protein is CSARNYGQGQEQYF.

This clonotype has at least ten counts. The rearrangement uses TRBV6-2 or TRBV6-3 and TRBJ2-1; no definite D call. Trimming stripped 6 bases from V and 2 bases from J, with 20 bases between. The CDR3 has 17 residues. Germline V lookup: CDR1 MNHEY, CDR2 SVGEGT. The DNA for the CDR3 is TGTGCCAGCAGCCTCTCCCTGCGGCCTGTACCCTACAATGAGCAGTTCTTC. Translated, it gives CASSLSLRPVPYNEQFF.

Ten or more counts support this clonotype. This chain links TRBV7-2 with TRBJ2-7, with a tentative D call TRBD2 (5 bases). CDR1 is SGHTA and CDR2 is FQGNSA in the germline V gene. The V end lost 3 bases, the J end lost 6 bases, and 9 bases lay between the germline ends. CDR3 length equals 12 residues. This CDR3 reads CASSFPRAEQYF. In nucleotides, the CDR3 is TGTGCCAGCAGCTTCCCGCGGGCCGAGCAGTACTTC.

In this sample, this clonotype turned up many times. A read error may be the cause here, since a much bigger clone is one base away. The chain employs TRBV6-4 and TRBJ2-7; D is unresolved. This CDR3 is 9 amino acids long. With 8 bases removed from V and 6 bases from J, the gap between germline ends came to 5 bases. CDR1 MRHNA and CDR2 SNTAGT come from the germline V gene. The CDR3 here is CASASEQYF. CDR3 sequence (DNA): TGTGCCAGCGCGAGCGAGCAGTACTTC.

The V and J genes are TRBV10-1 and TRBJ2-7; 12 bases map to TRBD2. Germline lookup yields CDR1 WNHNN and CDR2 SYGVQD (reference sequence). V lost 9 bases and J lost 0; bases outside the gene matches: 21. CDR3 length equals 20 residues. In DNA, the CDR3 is TGCGCCAGAGGGGGGGTGACTAGCGGGGGTGCACCTCCGTGCTCCTACGAGCAGTACTTC. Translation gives CARGGVTSGGAPPCSYEQYF.

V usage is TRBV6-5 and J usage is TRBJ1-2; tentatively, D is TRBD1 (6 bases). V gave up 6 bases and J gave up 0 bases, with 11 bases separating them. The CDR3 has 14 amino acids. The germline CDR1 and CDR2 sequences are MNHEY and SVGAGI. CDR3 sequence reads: CASSRDTSNYGYTF. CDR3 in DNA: TGTGCCAGCAGCCGGGACACCTCTAACTATGGCTACACCTTC.

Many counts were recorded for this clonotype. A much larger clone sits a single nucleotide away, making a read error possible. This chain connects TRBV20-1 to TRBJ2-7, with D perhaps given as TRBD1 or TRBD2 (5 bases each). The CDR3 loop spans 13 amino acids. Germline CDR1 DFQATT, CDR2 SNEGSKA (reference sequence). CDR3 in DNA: TGCAGTGCTTACCGGGACCCAAGTAGCGAGCAGCACTTC. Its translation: CSAYRDPSSEQHF.

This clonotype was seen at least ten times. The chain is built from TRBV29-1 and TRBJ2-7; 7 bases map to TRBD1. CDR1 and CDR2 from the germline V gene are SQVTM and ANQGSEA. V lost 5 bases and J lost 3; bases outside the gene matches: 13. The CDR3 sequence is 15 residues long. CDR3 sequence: CSVLTPGQTLYEQYF. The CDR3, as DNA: TGCAGCGTTTTAACCCCGGGACAGACGCTCTACGAGCAGTACTTC.

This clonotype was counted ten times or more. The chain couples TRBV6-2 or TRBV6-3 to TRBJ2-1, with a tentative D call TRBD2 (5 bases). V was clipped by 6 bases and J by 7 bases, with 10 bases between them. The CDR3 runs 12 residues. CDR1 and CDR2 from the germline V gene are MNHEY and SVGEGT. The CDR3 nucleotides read TGTGCCAGCAGCTTACTAGGGAATGAGCAGTTCTTC. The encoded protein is CASSLLGNEQFF.

CDR3 DNA sequence: TGTGCCAGCAGCCCTCTAGGTTCCTACGAGCAGTACTTC. Its protein is CASSPLGSYEQYF. The chain combines TRBV11-1 with TRBJ2-7; D call uncertain. V lost 5 bases to trimming and J lost 1 base, with 9 bases between them. Germline lookup yields CDR1 SGHAT and CDR2 FQDESV (reference sequence). CDR3 size: 13 residues.

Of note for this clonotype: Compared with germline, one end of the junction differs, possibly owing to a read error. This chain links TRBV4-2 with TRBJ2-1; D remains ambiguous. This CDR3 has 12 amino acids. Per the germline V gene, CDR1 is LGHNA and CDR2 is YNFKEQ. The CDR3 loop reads CSSSPRDNEQFF. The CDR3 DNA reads TGTTCCAGCAGCCCCAGAGACAATGAGCAGTTCTTC.

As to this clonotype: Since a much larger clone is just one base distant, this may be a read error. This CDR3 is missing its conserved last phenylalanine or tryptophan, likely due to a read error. The CDR3 region is CSAIQGAYNAQFS. The CDR3 nucleotides read TGCAGTGCGATACAGGGGGCTTACAATGCGCAGTTCTCC. The rearrangement links TRBV20-1 to TRBJ2-1; 9 bases match TRBD1. CDR1 DFQATT and CDR2 SNEGSKA come from the germline V gene (reference sequence). The CDR3 consists of 13 residues.

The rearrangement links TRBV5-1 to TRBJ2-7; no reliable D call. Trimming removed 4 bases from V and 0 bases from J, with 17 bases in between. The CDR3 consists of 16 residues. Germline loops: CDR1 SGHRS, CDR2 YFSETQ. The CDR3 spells CASSPKLWVPSYEQYF. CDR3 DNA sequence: TGCGCCAGCAGCCCTAAATTGTGGGTCCCCTCCTACGAGCAGTACTTC. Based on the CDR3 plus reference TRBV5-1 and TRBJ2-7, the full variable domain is KAGVTQTPRYLIKTRGQQVTLSCSPISGHRSVSWYQQTPGQGLQFLFEYFSETQRNKGNFPGRFSGRQFSNSRSEMNVSTLELGDSALYLCASSPKLWVPSYEQYFGPGTRLTVT.

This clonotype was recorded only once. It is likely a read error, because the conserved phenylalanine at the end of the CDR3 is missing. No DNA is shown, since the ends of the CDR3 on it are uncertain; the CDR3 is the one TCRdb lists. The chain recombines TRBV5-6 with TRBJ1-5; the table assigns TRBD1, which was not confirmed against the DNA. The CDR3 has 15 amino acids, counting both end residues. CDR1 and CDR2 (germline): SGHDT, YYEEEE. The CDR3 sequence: CASSLGPPSNQPQHL.